Presented here are 5 T cell receptor beta chains from one specimen sequenced in a study of blood T cell repertoires in COVID-19. Repertoires were generated with immunoSEQ multiplex PCR, while TCRdb's copy carries only in-frame clones and drops some. The table includes over 300,000 clones, roughly 87% detected once. Sequenced sample: PBMCs or T cells enriched from blood (not recorded which). These receptors came from a woman younger than 45 who had recovered from COVID-19.

The table lists this clone with a few counts. The rearrangement joins TRBV18 to TRBJ1-2; D call uncertain. Germline V gene data show CDR1 as KGHSH and CDR2 as LQKENI. With 8 bases removed from V and 2 bases from J, the gap between germline ends came to 12 bases. This CDR3 comprises 13 residues. The CDR3 DNA reads as TGTGCCAGCAGTGGGGAGAAAAACTATGGCTACACCTTC. It encodes CASSGEKNYGYTF.

The chain is built from TRBV5-6 and TRBJ1-6; TRBD1 aligns across 7 bases. V was clipped by 4 bases and J by 4 bases; unmatched bases: 5. The CDR3 extends over 15 amino acids. Germline assignment: CDR1 SGHDT and CDR2 YYEEEE. The CDR3 DNA sequence: TGTGCCAGCAGCGTCGGGACAGCTTATAATTCACCCCTCCACTTT. It is translated as CASSVGTAYNSPLHF. Together with reference TRBV5-6 and TRBJ1-6, the CDR3 gives the full variable domain: DAGVTQSPTHLIKTRGQQVTLRCSPKSGHDTVSWYQQALGQGPQFIFQYYEEEERQRGNFPDRFSGHQFPNYSSELNVNALLLGDSALYLCASSVGTAYNSPLHFGNGTRLTVT.

The CDR3 coding sequence is TGTGCCATCAGTGGGGACAGGGAGAATTCACCCCTCCACTTT. Translation: CAISGDRENSPLHF. The chain employs TRBV10-3 and TRBJ1-6; 9 nucleotides line up with TRBD1. Germline V gene sequence: CDR1 ENHRY, CDR2 SYGVKD. V lost 4 bases to trimming and J lost 7 bases; unmatched junction nucleotides: 2. The CDR3 runs 14 residues.

This chain joins TRBV7-8 and TRBJ2-6, with 8 bases matching TRBD1. J was trimmed by 0 bases and V by 3 bases; bases with no gene match: 4. Germline V gene data show CDR1 as SGHVS and CDR2 as FQNEAQ. The CDR3 totals 17 residues. The CDR3 bases are TGTGCCAGCAGCTTCGGGACAGGACACTCTGGGGCCAACGTCCTGACTTTC. The encoded protein is CASSFGTGHSGANVLTF.

The chain employs TRBV9 and TRBJ1-3; D not resolved. Looked up from germline, CDR1 is SGDLS and CDR2 is YYNGEE. The CDR3 consists of 13 residues. Trimming removed 3 bases from V and 2 bases from J, with 6 bases in between. This chain's CDR3 is CASSAGTGNTIYF. The CDR3 nucleotides read TGTGCCAGCAGCGCCGGGACTGGAAACACCATATATTTT.